The clone carrying this TCR beta chain was seen more than once but under ten times. The antigen is unknown. TCRdb fed the reads into MiXCR, producing one record per CDR3 protein. The repertoire holds roughly 280,000 distinct CDR3 sequences, with around 20% as singletons. CDR3 size: 17 residues. Trimming stripped 7 bases from V and 0 bases from J, with 19 bases between. Germline-derived CDR1 and CDR2 are SQVTM and ANQGSEA. The record originates from a study of T cell repertoires in cytomegalovirus infection. Whole-study context: Recently identified HLA-C-restricted CMV epitopes were used, and well-studied HLA-B-restricted CMV epitopes were used as well. Based on public TCR beta signatures, there were indications of CMV infection and of a matching HLA type.

Study findings and constraints: The study found HLA-C-restricted CMV-specific TCR beta clonotypes dominating the ex vivo response.

The receptor was derived from a human donor in good health (CMV status not recorded). Some clones in this sample may be carry-over from other donors' samples. The V call is TRBV29-1, the J call TRBJ2-6, with D perhaps matching TRBD2 (7 bases). The material was cultured PBMCs, obtained from culture after CMV antigen stimulation. The CDR3 spells CSARGGGAGSGANVLTF. The CDR3 DNA reads as TGCAGCGCCCGAGGGGGGGGTGCTGGCTCTGGGGCCAACGTCCTGACTTTC.